This T cell receptor beta chain is from a study of T cell repertoires in cytomegalovirus infection. Per germline, CDR1 DFQATT and CDR2 SNEGSKA (reference sequence). V shed 4 bases, J shed 3 bases, and the junction held 5 bases outside the gene matches. The CDR3 is 13 residues long. This clonotype was counted between two and nine times. Its matching antigen is unknown. TCRdb processed the reads anew with MiXCR; each CDR3 protein has one entry. The repertoire holds tens of thousands of distinct CDR3 sequences, with around 20% as singletons. This receptor was identified in a human donor in good health (CMV status not recorded). Some clones in this sample may be carry-over from other donors' samples. The rearrangement uses TRBV20-1 and TRBJ2-7, with 8 nucleotides matching TRBD1. The material sequenced was CD8+ T cells from cultured PBMCs, taken from culture after CMV antigen stimulation. The CDR3 reads CSATDRGGYEQYF. Written as DNA, the CDR3 is TGCAGTGCTACCGACAGGGGTGGCTACGAGCAGTACTTC.